These 18 T cell receptor beta chains were all obtained from the same sample, sequenced in a study of blood T cells in healthy people across ages. Alongside a J-beta primer mix, a sample-barcoded 5' primer served in a second PCR lasting about 7 to 12 cycles. TCRdb processed the 5' RACE reads anew with MiXCR; each CDR3 protein has one entry. The repertoire holds approximately 1,700,000 distinct CDR3 sequences, with 39% as singletons. Sequencing was done on a sample of blood. The receptors originated from a human donor in good health.

There are many counts of this clonotype. The genes are TRBV15 and TRBJ2-4; D is perhaps TRBD2 (6 bases). This CDR3 is 16 amino acids long. Trimming shortened V by 11 bases and J by 0 bases, and 20 bases separated the two germline ends. The V gene's germline CDR1 is LNHNV and CDR2 YYDKDF (reference sequence). The CDR3 nucleotides read TGTGCCGTCGGGGGAGGTAGTTTACTAGCCAAAAACATTCAGTACTTC. Translation: CAVGGGSLLAKNIQYF. The full variable domain, with the rest looked up from reference TRBV15 and TRBJ2-4, is DAMVIQNPRYQVTQFGKPVTLSCSQTLNHNVMYWYQQKSSQAPKLLFHYYDKDFNNEADTPDNFQSRRPNTSFCFLDIRSPGLGDTAMYLCAVGGGSLLAKNIQYFGAGTRLSVL.

The chain links TRBV11-3 to TRBJ2-3; 7 bases line up with TRBD2. Germline V CDR1 and CDR2: SGHNT, YENEEA. V dropped 5 bases and J dropped 2; count of bases not matched to a gene: 16. This CDR3 is built from 18 residues. CDR3 residues: CASSPHISLATITDTQYF. The CDR3 nucleotides are TGTGCCAGCAGCCCCCATATCTCACTAGCGACCATCACAGATACGCAGTATTTT.

This chain joins TRBV2 and TRBJ2-3; D uncertain. The V and J ends lost 5 bases and 1 base respectively, with 16 bases between them. There are 16 residues in the CDR3. The V gene's germline CDR1 is SNHLY and CDR2 FYNNEI. The CDR3 protein is CASSRQRVRGTDTQYF. Here the CDR3 DNA reads TGTGCCAGCAGTCGACAACGGGTAAGGGGCACAGATACGCAGTATTTT. The full variable domain, completed using reference TRBV2 and TRBJ2-3, is EPEVTQTPSHQVTQMGQEVILRCVPISNHLYFYWYRQILGQKVEFLVSFYNNEISEKSEIFDDQFSVERPDGSNFTLKIRSTKLEDSAMYFCASSRQRVRGTDTQYFGPGTRLTVL.

This clonotype was seen a handful of times. The chain recombines TRBV10-3 with TRBJ2-5; 9 bases match TRBD1. In germline, CDR1 is ENHRY, CDR2 SYGVKD. The CDR3 has 15 residues. The trim removed 6 bases at V and 1 base at J, leaving 6 bases unmatched. The chain's CDR3 is CAIRPGTGTQETQYF. The CDR3 nucleotides are TGTGCCATCAGGCCCGGGACAGGGACCCAAGAGACCCAGTACTTC.

The chain recombines TRBV5-1 with TRBJ2-1; tentatively, D is TRBD1 (6 bases). The germline V gene encodes CDR1 SGHRS and CDR2 YFSETQ. Trimming stripped 3 bases from V and 2 bases from J, with 18 bases between. This CDR3 is 17 amino acids long. As DNA, the CDR3 is TGCGCCAGCAGCTGGTGGGTAGCTGGGGGCACCTACAATGAGCAGTTCTTC. Its protein product is CASSWWVAGGTYNEQFF.

This sequence joins TRBV28 and TRBJ1-4, with D possibly TRBD1 on 5 matching bases. Trimming pared 7 bases from V and 6 bases from J, leaving 18 bases between. CDR1 is MDHEN and CDR2 is SYDVKM in the germline V gene. The CDR3 has 15 amino acids. The CDR3 is CASNRNGGFDEKLFF. CDR3 bases: TGTGCCAGCAATAGGAATGGGGGATTCGATGAAAAACTGTTTTTT.

The V and J genes are TRBV4-3 and TRBJ2-1; 10 bases align to TRBD2. The CDR3 has 16 residues. Germline lookup yields CDR1 LGHNA and CDR2 YSLEER. Unmatched junction bases numbered 5, after V lost 3 bases and J lost 3 bases. In nucleotides, the CDR3 is TGCGCCAGCAGCCATTCCCTAGCGGGGGACTACAATGAGCAGTTCTTC. Residues: CASSHSLAGDYNEQFF.

This clonotype was recorded once. The rearrangement uses TRBV20-1 and TRBJ1-1; D is ambiguous. Germline CDR1 is DFQATT and CDR2 is SNEGSKA (reference sequence). The CDR3 runs 12 residues. The V and J ends lost 6 bases and 5 bases respectively, with 13 bases between them. CDR3 sequence (DNA): TGCAGTGCCAAGGGCTCCCCGACTGAAGCTTTCTTT. Translated: CSAKGSPTEAFF.

The rearrangement uses TRBV29-1 and TRBJ1-2; TRBD1 aligns across 7 bases. This CDR3 is built from 14 residues. Unmatched junction bases numbered 5, after V lost 4 bases and J lost 0 bases. CDR1 and CDR2 (germline): SQVTM, ANQGSEA. This CDR3 is CSVVGDSANYGYTF. The CDR3 region has the DNA TGCAGCGTTGTTGGGGACAGCGCTAACTATGGCTACACCTTC.

This chain uses TRBV29-1 with TRBJ2-1, with 8 bases that match TRBD2. The CDR3 consists of 16 residues. Germline assignment: CDR1 SQVTM and CDR2 ANQGSEA. V lost 3 bases and J lost 8; bases outside the gene matches: 15. The CDR3 DNA is TGCAGCGTTGAGGTACTAGCGGAGACCCCAAGGGATGAGCAGTTCTTC. Protein product: CSVEVLAETPRDEQFF.

This clonotype was seen a few times. The rearrangement uses TRBV7-8 and TRBJ2-6; D not resolved. The CDR3 loop spans 15 amino acids. Trimming cost V 1 base and J 0 bases, with 4 bases left between them. CDR1 is SGHVS and CDR2 is FQNEAQ in the germline V gene. CDR3 in DNA: TGTGCCAGCAGCTTAGGGTTCTCTGGGGCCAACGTCCTGACTTTC. Amino acids: CASSLGFSGANVLTF.

The chain carries TRBV7-2 and TRBJ2-5; D is uncertain. The CDR3 is 14 amino acids. V lost 0 bases, J lost 4 bases, and 9 bases lay in between. Germline loops: CDR1 SGHTA, CDR2 FQGNSA. CDR3 region: CASSLAGWGETQYF. The CDR3, as DNA: TGTGCCAGCAGCTTAGCGGGGTGGGGAGAGACCCAGTACTTC.

The CDR3 region is CASSLIGQLNTEAFF. CDR3 bases: TGTGCCAGCAGTTTAATAGGACAGTTGAACACTGAAGCTTTCTTT. The chain uses TRBV28 and TRBJ1-1, with TRBD1 as a possible D gene (6 bases). The CDR3 covers 15 residues. Germline V gene sequence: CDR1 MDHEN, CDR2 SYDVKM. The germline V and J ends were trimmed by 2 bases and 0 bases, with 10 bases remaining between them.

The chain couples TRBV20-1 to TRBJ1-1; D perhaps matches TRBD1 (5 bases). Per germline, CDR1 DFQATT and CDR2 SNEGSKA (reference sequence). The CDR3 covers 14 residues. This chain's CDR3 is CSSYRPPMNTEAFF. CDR3 DNA sequence: TGCAGCTCCTACAGGCCTCCTATGAACACTGAAGCTTTCTTT.

The J gene is TRBJ2-7, the V gene TRBV28, with 8 nucleotides matching TRBD1. Germline V gene lookup returns CDR1 MDHEN and CDR2 SYDVKM. The CDR3 consists of 15 residues. With 6 bases clipped from V and 0 bases from J, the junction kept 7 bases outside the gene matches. Written as DNA, the CDR3 is TGTGCCAGCAGCCCAACAGGGGGAACCTCCTACGAGCAGTACTTC. Residues: CASSPTGGTSYEQYF.

There are a few counts of this clonotype. V gene TRBV5-1 combines with J gene TRBJ2-7; possibly TRBD1 or TRBD2 for D (5 bases each). The CDR3 is 14 residues long. Germline CDR1 SGHRS, CDR2 YFSETQ. The V gene lost 4 bases and the J gene lost 1 base, with 12 bases spanning the gap. CDR3 bases: TGCGCCAGCAGCCCCGGGGACCGATCCTACGAGCAGTACTTC. Its translation: CASSPGDRSYEQYF.

This clonotype has a single count. The J gene is TRBJ1-1, the V gene TRBV7-2; no clear D. The V end lost 2 bases, the J end lost 2 bases, and 12 bases lay between the germline ends. The CDR3 sequence is 15 residues long. Germline V gives CDR1 SGHTA, CDR2 FQGNSA. CDR3 loop: CASSLLSSGNTEAFF. CDR3 coding DNA: TGTGCCAGCAGCTTATTATCCTCGGGTAACACTGAAGCTTTCTTT.

The V and J genes are TRBV5-1 and TRBJ1-5; TRBD1 matches 10 bases. Trimming removed 5 bases from V and 3 bases from J; junction bases left unmatched: 5. The CDR3 loop spans 15 amino acids. Germline V CDR1 and CDR2: SGHRS, YFSETQ. Here the CDR3 DNA reads TGCGCCAGCAGGGCCGGGACAGGGGCCAATCAGCCCCAGCATTTT. Its translation: CASRAGTGANQPQHF.